This TCR beta chain was profiled in a study of T cells in Graves' hyperthyroidism and ophthalmopathy. About the study: Prior to any treatment, at the point of initial diagnosis, peripheral blood was collected. Overall study findings and caveats: Blood shared most expanded thyroid clonotypes above 0.001. Researchers report that a 13 V-J model separated ophthalmopathy from stable hyperthyroidism.

The CDR3 is 11 residues long. V was pared by 1 base and J by 8 bases, with 7 bases between. Per the germline V gene, CDR1 is DFQATT and CDR2 is SNEGSKA (reference sequence). The table lists this clonotype with many counts. Its target is not known. Amplification of TCR beta CDR3 regions used RNA as the template. The HTBI set primed first-round TCR CDR3 RT-PCR. TCRdb re-called the multiplex PCR reads with MiXCR, one entry per CDR3 protein. Of some 350,000 distinct CDR3 sequences listed, around 15% are singletons. The clonotype was recovered from a woman aged 40 to 55 with Graves' ophthalmopathy. Sequencing was performed on blood. The V and J genes are TRBV20-1 and TRBJ2-3; no reliable D call. The CDR3 region has the DNA TGCAGTGCTAGAGTGGGTTCTACGCAGTATTTT. Residues: CSARVGSTQYF.